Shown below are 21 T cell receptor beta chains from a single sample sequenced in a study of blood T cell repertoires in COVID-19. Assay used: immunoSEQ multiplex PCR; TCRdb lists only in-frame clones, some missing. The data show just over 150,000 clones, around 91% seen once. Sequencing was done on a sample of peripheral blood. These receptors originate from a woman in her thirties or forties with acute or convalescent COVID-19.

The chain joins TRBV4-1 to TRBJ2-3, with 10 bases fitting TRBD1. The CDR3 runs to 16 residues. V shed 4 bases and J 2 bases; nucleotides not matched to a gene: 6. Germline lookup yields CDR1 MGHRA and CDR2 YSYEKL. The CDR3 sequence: CASSRRQGASTDTQYF. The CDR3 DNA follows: TGCGCCAGCAGCCGGAGACAGGGGGCTTCCACAGATACGCAGTATTTT.

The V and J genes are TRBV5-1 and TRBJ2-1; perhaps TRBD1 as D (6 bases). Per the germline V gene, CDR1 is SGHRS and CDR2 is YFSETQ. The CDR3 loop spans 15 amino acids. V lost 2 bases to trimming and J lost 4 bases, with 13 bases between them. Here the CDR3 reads CASSLNRVGYNEQFF. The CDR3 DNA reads TGCGCCAGCAGCTTAAACAGGGTCGGGTACAATGAGCAGTTCTTC.

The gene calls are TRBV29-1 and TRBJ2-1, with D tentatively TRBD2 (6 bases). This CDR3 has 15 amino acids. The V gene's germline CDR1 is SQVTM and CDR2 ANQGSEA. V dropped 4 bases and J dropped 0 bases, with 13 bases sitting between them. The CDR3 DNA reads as TGCAGCGTTGTCCATTTTAGCGGCTCCTACAATGAGCAGTTCTTC. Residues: CSVVHFSGSYNEQFF.

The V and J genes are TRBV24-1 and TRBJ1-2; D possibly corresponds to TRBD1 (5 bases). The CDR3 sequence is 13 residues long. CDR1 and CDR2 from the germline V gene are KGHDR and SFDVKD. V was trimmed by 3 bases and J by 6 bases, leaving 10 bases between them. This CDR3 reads CATSDGREDGYTF. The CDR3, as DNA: TGTGCCACCAGTGATGGCAGGGAAGATGGCTACACCTTC.

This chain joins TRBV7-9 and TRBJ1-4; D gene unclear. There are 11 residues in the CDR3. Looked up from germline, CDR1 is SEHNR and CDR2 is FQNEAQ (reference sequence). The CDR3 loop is CGSATNEKLFF. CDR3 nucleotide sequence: TGTGGGAGCGCAACTAATGAAAAACTGTTTTTT. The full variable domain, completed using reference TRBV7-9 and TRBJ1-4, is DTGVSQNPRHKITKRGQNVTFRCDPISEHNRLYWYRQTLGQGPEFLTYFQNEAQLEKSRLLSDRFSAERPKGSFSTLEIQRTEQGDSAMYLCGSATNEKLFFGSGTQLSVL.

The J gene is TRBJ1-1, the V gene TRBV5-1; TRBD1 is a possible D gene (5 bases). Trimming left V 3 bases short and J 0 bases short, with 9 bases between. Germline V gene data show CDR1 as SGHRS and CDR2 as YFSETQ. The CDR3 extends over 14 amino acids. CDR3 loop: CASSSTVMNTEAFF. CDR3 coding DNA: TGCGCCAGCAGCTCGACAGTTATGAACACTGAAGCTTTCTTT. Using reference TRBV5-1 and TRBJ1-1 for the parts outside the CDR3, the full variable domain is KAGVTQTPRYLIKTRGQQVTLSCSPISGHRSVSWYQQTPGQGLQFLFEYFSETQRNKGNFPGRFSGRQFSNSRSEMNVSTLELGDSALYLCASSSTVMNTEAFFGQGTRLTVV.

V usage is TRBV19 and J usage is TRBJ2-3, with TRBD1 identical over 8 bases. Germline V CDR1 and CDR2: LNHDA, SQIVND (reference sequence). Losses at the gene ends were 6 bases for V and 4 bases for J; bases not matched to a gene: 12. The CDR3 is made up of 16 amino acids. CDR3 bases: TGTGCCAGTAGCCAAAGACAGGGGAAGAGGTCAGATACGCAGTATTTT. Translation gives CASSQRQGKRSDTQYF.

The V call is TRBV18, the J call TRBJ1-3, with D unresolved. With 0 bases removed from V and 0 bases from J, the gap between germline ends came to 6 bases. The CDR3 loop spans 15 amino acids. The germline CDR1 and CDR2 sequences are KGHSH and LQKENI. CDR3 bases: TGTGCCAGCTCACCACCGGCCAGCTCTGGAAACACCATATATTTT. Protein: CASSPPASSGNTIYF.

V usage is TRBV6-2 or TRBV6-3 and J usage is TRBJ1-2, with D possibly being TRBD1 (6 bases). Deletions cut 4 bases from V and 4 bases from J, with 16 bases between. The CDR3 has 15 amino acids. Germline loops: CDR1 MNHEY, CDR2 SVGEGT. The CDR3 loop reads CASSSQGNKGYGYTF. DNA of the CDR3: TGTGCCAGCAGTTCACAGGGTAATAAGGGCTATGGCTACACCTTC.

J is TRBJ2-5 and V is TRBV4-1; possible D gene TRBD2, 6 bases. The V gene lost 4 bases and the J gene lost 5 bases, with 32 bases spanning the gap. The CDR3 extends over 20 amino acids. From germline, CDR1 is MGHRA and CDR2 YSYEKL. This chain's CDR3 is CASSPEFRRDFYTVVETQYF. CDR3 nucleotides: TGCGCCAGCAGCCCCGAGTTTAGAAGGGACTTCTATACCGTTGTGGAGACCCAGTACTTC.

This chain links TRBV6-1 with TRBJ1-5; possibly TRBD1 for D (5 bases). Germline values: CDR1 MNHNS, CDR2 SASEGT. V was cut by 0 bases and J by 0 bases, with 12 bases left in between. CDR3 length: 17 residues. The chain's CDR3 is CASSEAGWGDSNQPQHF. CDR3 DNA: TGTGCCAGCAGTGAAGCGGGGTGGGGGGATAGCAATCAGCCCCAGCATTTT.

The chain's CDR3 is CASSQLRQNTGELFF. CDR3 nucleotides: TGTGCCAGCAGCCAATTGCGCCAGAACACCGGGGAGCTGTTTTTT. V is TRBV3-1 (or the pseudogene TRBV3-2) and J is TRBJ2-2; the D is unclear. Between the trimmed V and J ends, which lost 2 bases and 1 base, there was a span of 8 bases. Germline CDR1 and CDR2: LGHDT and YNNKEL (reference sequence). The CDR3 has 15 amino acids.

The CDR3 DNA reads TGTGCCAGCAGCATGAGGGGAGGAAATTCACCCCTCCACTTT. This translates into CASSMRGGNSPLHF. The chain is built from TRBV7-3 and TRBJ1-6; tentative D call: TRBD1 (5 bases). V lost 5 bases, J lost 7 bases, and 12 bases lay in between. The CDR3 spans 14 residues. Per germline, CDR1 SGHTA and CDR2 FQGTGA.

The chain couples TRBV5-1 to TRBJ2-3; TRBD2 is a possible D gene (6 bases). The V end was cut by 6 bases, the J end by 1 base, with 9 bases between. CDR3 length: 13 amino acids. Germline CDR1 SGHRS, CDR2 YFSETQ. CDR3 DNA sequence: TGCGCCAGCAAGACGGGGGGCACAGATACGCAGTATTTT. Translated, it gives CASKTGGTDTQYF.

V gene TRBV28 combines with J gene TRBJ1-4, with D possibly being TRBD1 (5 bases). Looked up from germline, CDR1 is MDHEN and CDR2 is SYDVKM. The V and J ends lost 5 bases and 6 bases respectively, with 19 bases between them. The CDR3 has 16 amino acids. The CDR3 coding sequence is TGTGCCAGCAGTCCACGCCAGGGAAGACTGTATGAAAAACTGTTTTTT. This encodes CASSPRQGRLYEKLFF.

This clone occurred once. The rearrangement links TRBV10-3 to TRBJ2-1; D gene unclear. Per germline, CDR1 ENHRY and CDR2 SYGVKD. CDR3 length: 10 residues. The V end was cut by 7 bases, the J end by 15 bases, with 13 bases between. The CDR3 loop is CAINVRGWFF. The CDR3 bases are TGTGCCATCAATGTAAGAGGATGGTTCTTC.

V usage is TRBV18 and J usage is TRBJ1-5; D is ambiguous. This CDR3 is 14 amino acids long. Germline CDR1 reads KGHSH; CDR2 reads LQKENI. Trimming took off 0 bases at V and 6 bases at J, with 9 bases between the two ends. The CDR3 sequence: CASSPPGVGQPQHF. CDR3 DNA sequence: TGTGCCAGCTCACCACCCGGGGTTGGTCAGCCCCAGCATTTT. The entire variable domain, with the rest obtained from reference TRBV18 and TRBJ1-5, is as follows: NAGVMQNPRHLVRRRGQEARLRCSPMKGHSHVYWYRQLPEEGLKFMVYLQKENIIDESGMPKERFSAEFPKEGPSILRIQQVVRGDSAAYFCASSPPGVGQPQHFGDGTRLSIL.

The CDR3 sequence is CATCPTGYHEQFF. The CDR3 nucleotides are TGTGCCACCTGCCCGACAGGGTACCATGAGCAGTTCTTC. This chain links TRBV24-1 with TRBJ2-1; 7 positions match TRBD1. Trimming removed 9 bases from V and 8 bases from J; junction bases left unmatched: 9. The CDR3 covers 13 residues. Germline CDR1 reads KGHDR; CDR2 reads SFDVKD.

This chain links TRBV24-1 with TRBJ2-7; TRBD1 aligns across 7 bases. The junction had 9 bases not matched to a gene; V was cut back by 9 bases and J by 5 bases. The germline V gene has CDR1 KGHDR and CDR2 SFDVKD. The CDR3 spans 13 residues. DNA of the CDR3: TGTGCCACCGCCTTAGGGACAGTCAACGAGCAGTACTTC. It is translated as CATALGTVNEQYF.

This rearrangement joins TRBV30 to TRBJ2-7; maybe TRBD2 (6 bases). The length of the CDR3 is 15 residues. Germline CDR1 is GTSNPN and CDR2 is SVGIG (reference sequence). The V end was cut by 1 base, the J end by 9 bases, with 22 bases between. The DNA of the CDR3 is TGTGCCTGGAGTGACCCCTTGAGAGGACTACGAGGGCAGTACTTC. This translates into CAWSDPLRGLRGQYF.

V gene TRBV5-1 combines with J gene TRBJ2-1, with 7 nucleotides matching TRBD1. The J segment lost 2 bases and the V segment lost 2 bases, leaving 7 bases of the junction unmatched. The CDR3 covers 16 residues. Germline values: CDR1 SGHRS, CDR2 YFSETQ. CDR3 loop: CASSFSRDRTYNEQFF. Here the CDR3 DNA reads TGCGCCAGCAGCTTTTCCCGGGACAGAACCTACAATGAGCAGTTCTTC.